This T cell receptor beta chain appears in the sequencing data of a study of memory CD4+ T cells and cytomegalovirus serostatus. The CDR3 is 15 residues long. V was cut by 0 bases and J by 3 bases, with 14 bases left in between. Per the germline V gene, CDR1 is GTSNPN and CDR2 is SVGIG (reference sequence). This table comes from immunoSEQ multiplex PCR, and its TCRdb copy is limited to in-frame clones, with some not included. The top ten hold around 1.9% of the sample, which has tens of thousands of clones, 76% seen once. In regard to this clone: Its cognate antigen is unknown.

Single viable CD3+CD4+CD8-CD45RO+ cells were sorted as the memory CD4+ T cells. CMV serostatus came from serum IgG against pp150, pp28, p38, p52. Total CD4+ T cells were enriched by CD4 positive selection. Whole-study results and caveats: About 40% of the roughly 160 known CMV-associated TCRbeta sequences appeared in CD4+ memory.

Sequenced sample: memory CD4+ T cells from blood. This receptor was taken from an adult in good health and CMV-seronegative. V and J are TRBV30 and TRBJ2-5; D not resolved. The CDR3 DNA follows: TGTGCCTGGAGTGTACCGTCTGGGCAGAAAGAGACCCAGTACTTC. The encoded protein is CAWSVPSGQKETQYF.